This entry lists 31 T cell receptor beta chains sequenced from one sample in a study of blood T cell repertoires in COVID-19. Repertoires were generated with immunoSEQ multiplex PCR, while TCRdb's copy carries only in-frame clones and drops some. The sample has 350,000 to 400,000 clones; roughly 86% are singletons. Sequencing input: PBMCs or T cells enriched from blood (not recorded which). The origin of the receptors is a man between 40 and 49 years old in a cohort exposed to, infected with or recovered from COVID-19 (not recorded which).

This clone appeared a few times. The chain carries TRBV7-9 and TRBJ2-1; no reliable D call. CDR3 length: 15 amino acids. The germline V gene encodes CDR1 SEHNR and CDR2 FQNEAQ (reference sequence). The ends were cut back, 1 base at V and 6 bases at J, with 13 bases in the middle. CDR3: CASSLGAANTNEQFF. For the CDR3, the DNA is TGTGCCAGCAGCTTAGGGGCTGCAAATACCAATGAGCAGTTCTTC. Together with reference TRBV7-9 and TRBJ2-1, the CDR3 gives the full variable domain: DTGVSQNPRHKITKRGQNVTFRCDPISEHNRLYWYRQTLGQGPEFLTYFQNEAQLEKSRLLSDRFSAERPKGSFSTLEIQRTEQGDSAMYLCASSLGAANTNEQFFGPGTRLTVL.

The V and J genes are TRBV7-9 and TRBJ1-4; the D gene is possibly TRBD1 (6 bases). CDR1 is SEHNR and CDR2 is FQNEAQ in the germline V gene (reference sequence). CDR3 length: 13 amino acids. V dropped 5 bases and J dropped 5 bases, with 9 bases sitting between them. The CDR3 DNA follows: TGTGCCAGCAGCGGGGACACCAATGAAAAACTGTTTTTT. This encodes CASSGDTNEKLFF.

This clone occurred a few times. The chain is built from TRBV10-2 and TRBJ2-7, with TRBD2 matching 9 bases. The V gene end was trimmed by 2 bases and the J gene end by 0 bases; junction bases not matched to a gene: 2. The CDR3 extends over 15 amino acids. CDR1 is WSHSY, CDR2 SAAADI, per germline. CDR3 region: CASSEGLASSYEQYF. The CDR3 DNA is TGCGCCAGCAGTGAGGGACTAGCGAGCTCCTACGAGCAGTACTTC.

This chain uses TRBV5-1 with TRBJ2-1; D perhaps matches TRBD2 (5 bases). Germline CDR1 SGHRS, CDR2 YFSETQ. Trimming cost V 1 base and J 7 bases, with 12 bases left between them. The CDR3 sequence is 14 residues long. The CDR3 protein is CASSLTASTNEQFF. As DNA, the CDR3 is TGCGCCAGCAGCTTGACCGCTAGCACGAATGAGCAGTTCTTC.

CDR3 in amino acids: CASSRGQGGLYTQYF. In nucleotides, the CDR3 is TGTGCCAGCAGCCGAGGTCAGGGTGGTCTGTATACGCAGTATTTT. This chain uses TRBV7-8 with TRBJ2-3; possible D gene TRBD1, 5 bases. Germline V gene data show CDR1 as SGHVS and CDR2 as FQNEAQ. The CDR3 is 15 amino acids. The V and J ends lost 5 bases and 7 bases respectively, with 19 bases between them.

This chain connects TRBV3-1 (or the pseudogene TRBV3-2) to TRBJ2-6; 8 nucleotides agree with TRBD1. CDR1 and CDR2 from the germline V gene are LGHDT and YNNKEL (reference sequence). The CDR3 loop spans 16 amino acids. V was pared by 4 bases and J by 0 bases, with 2 bases of the junction left unmatched. This CDR3 is CASSRTGYSGANVLTF. In nucleotides, the CDR3 is TGTGCCAGCAGCCGGACAGGGTACTCTGGGGCCAACGTCCTGACTTTC.

This rearrangement joins TRBV5-8 to TRBJ2-3, with 7 nucleotides matching TRBD1. The germline CDR1 and CDR2 sequences are SGHTS and YDEGEE. The CDR3 is 16 amino acids. The V segment lost 0 bases and the J segment 4 bases; nucleotides outside the gene matches: 8. CDR3 in amino acids: CASSLGGGHRADTQYF. CDR3 nucleotides: TGTGCCAGCAGCTTGGGAGGGGGCCATAGGGCAGATACGCAGTATTTT.

The chain combines TRBV19 with TRBJ1-5, with D perhaps TRBD1 (5 bases). Trimming stripped 2 bases from V and 0 bases from J, with 8 bases between. In germline, CDR1 is LNHDA, CDR2 SQIVND (reference sequence). The CDR3 runs 15 residues. The chain's CDR3 is CASSIQGSSNQPQHF. The CDR3 nucleotides are TGTGCCAGTAGTATACAGGGCAGTAGCAATCAGCCCCAGCATTTT.

The DNA for the CDR3 is TGTGCCAGCAGTGTTCTCAGCTCCTACGAGCAGTACTTC. Translation gives CASSVLSSYEQYF. This chain joins TRBV2 and TRBJ2-7, with D unclear. The CDR3 extends over 13 amino acids. The germline V gene encodes CDR1 SNHLY and CDR2 FYNNEI. V lost 4 bases, J lost 0 bases, and 7 bases lay in between.

This rearrangement joins TRBV28 to TRBJ2-4, with D perhaps TRBD1 (6 bases). The length of the CDR3 is 16 residues. Trimming cost V 5 bases and J 0 bases, with 14 bases left between them. In germline, CDR1 is MDHEN, CDR2 SYDVKM. CDR3 in amino acids: CASSPDRLLAKNIQYF. The CDR3 DNA reads as TGTGCCAGCAGTCCCGACAGGTTACTAGCCAAAAACATTCAGTACTTC.

The rearrangement uses TRBV19 and TRBJ1-5; D remains ambiguous. The CDR3 length is 12 residues. The ends were cut back, 7 bases at V and 9 bases at J, with 13 bases in the middle. CDR1 LNHDA and CDR2 SQIVND come from the germline V gene (reference sequence). In DNA form, the CDR3 reads TGTGCCAGTAAAAAACAGAGTGGGCCCCAGCATTTT. It codes for CASKKQSGPQHF.

This clone was seen once. The genes are TRBV10-3 and TRBJ1-5; 8 bases fit TRBD1. Trimming cost V 6 bases and J 7 bases; bases outside gene matches: 8. The CDR3 runs 14 residues. Looked up from germline, CDR1 is ENHRY and CDR2 is SYGVKD. This chain's CDR3 is CAISPGQGEQPQHF. CDR3 coding DNA: TGTGCCATCAGCCCCGGACAGGGAGAACAGCCCCAGCATTTT.

J is TRBJ1-2 and V is TRBV9, with D uncertain. The V gene lost 3 bases and the J gene lost 3 bases, with 12 bases spanning the gap. The CDR3 contains 14 residues. CDR1 and CDR2 from the germline V gene are SGDLS and YYNGEE. The CDR3 protein is CASSANAADYGYTF. CDR3 nucleotide sequence: TGTGCCAGCAGCGCGAACGCGGCGGACTATGGCTACACCTTC. Together with reference TRBV9 and TRBJ1-2, the CDR3 gives the full variable domain: DSGVTQTPKHLITATGQRVTLRCSPRSGDLSVYWYQQSLDQGLQFLIQYYNGEERAKGNILERFSAQQFPDLHSELNLSSLELGDSALYFCASSANAADYGYTFGSGTRLTVV.

The rearrangement joins TRBV5-4 to TRBJ1-2; TRBD1 agrees at 8 bases. With 4 bases clipped from V and 3 bases from J, the junction kept 5 bases outside the gene matches. CDR1 SGHNT and CDR2 YYREEE come from the germline V gene (reference sequence). The CDR3 has 14 amino acids. The CDR3 DNA is TGTGCCAGCAGCAACCCACAGGGGGACTATGGCTACACCTTC. It specifies CASSNPQGDYGYTF.

This clone appeared a few times. The chain uses TRBV29-1 and TRBJ1-5; TRBD1 aligns across 8 bases. Germline assignment: CDR1 SQVTM and CDR2 ANQGSEA. The junction had 5 bases not matched to a gene; V was cut back by 7 bases and J by 0 bases. The CDR3 contains 14 residues. DNA of the CDR3: TGCAGCGCTGGACAGGGTTCTAGCAATCAGCCCCAGCATTTT. This codes for CSAGQGSSNQPQHF.

This CDR3 reads CASSERRGQSNTGELFF. CDR3 in DNA: TGTGCCAGTAGTGAGAGGCGGGGGCAATCGAACACCGGGGAGCTGTTTTTT. The chain links TRBV19 to TRBJ2-2, with a weak D call TRBD2 (7 bases). The CDR3 sequence is 17 residues long. V lost 5 bases to trimming and J lost 0 bases, with 16 bases between them. Per germline, CDR1 LNHDA and CDR2 SQIVND (reference sequence).

V gene TRBV5-4 combines with J gene TRBJ2-1, with 9 bases that match TRBD2. Germline assignment: CDR1 SGHNT and CDR2 YYREEE (reference sequence). V trimming: 4 bases; J trimming: 2 bases; junction bases outside the gene matches: 7. The CDR3 contains 16 residues. The CDR3 DNA is TGTGCCAGCAGCCCCAGGAGCGGGAGGACCTACAATGAGCAGTTCTTC. Encoded protein: CASSPRSGRTYNEQFF.

The V gene is TRBV3-1 (or the pseudogene TRBV3-2), the J gene TRBJ1-2; tentatively, D is TRBD1 (6 bases). This CDR3 has 14 residues. The V gene's germline CDR1 is LGHDT and CDR2 YNNKEL (reference sequence). The ends were cut back, 1 base at V and 6 bases at J, with 12 bases in the middle. For the CDR3, the DNA is TGTGCCAGCAGCCAAGTAAAACAGGGTGATGGCTACACCTTC. It encodes CASSQVKQGDGYTF.

There are a few counts of this clone. This rearrangement joins TRBV6-5 to TRBJ1-1, with a possible D match to TRBD1 (6 bases). The V gene lost 7 bases and the J gene lost 4 bases, with 10 bases spanning the gap. The V gene's germline CDR1 is MNHEY and CDR2 SVGAGI. This CDR3 has 12 amino acids. CDR3 residues: CASTGEGTEAFF. In DNA, the CDR3 is TGTGCCAGCACAGGGGAGGGCACTGAAGCTTTCTTT.

This chain joins TRBV19 and TRBJ2-7; TRBD1 matches at 12 bases. CDR3 size: 16 residues. CDR1 is LNHDA and CDR2 is SQIVND in the germline V gene (reference sequence). V shed 2 bases and J 7 bases; nucleotides not matched to a gene: 9. CDR3 in DNA: TGTGCCAGTAGTATAAGCCTAGGGACAGGGGGCCGGGAGCAGTACTTC. Amino acids: CASSISLGTGGREQYF.

The rearrangement uses TRBV15 and TRBJ2-3, with 9 positions matching TRBD2. Germline CDR1 is LNHNV and CDR2 is YYDKDF (reference sequence). The V gene end was trimmed by 0 bases and the J gene end by 2 bases; junction bases not matched to a gene: 6. The CDR3 is 17 amino acids. The CDR3 DNA sequence: TGTGCCACCAGCAGAGATAAATTAGCGGGGGTCACAGATACGCAGTATTTT. Its protein product is CATSRDKLAGVTDTQYF.

This clone has more than one count but fewer than ten. The gene calls are TRBV6-2 or TRBV6-3 and TRBJ2-2; TRBD1 matches at 8 bases. This CDR3 has 14 residues. The junction had 6 bases not matched to a gene; V was cut back by 6 bases and J by 6 bases. Per germline, CDR1 MNHEY and CDR2 SVGEGT. The DNA of the CDR3 is TGTGCCAGCAGCAGGACAGGGTTGGCCGGGGAGCTGTTTTTT. This gives the protein CASSRTGLAGELFF.

This clone was seen just once. V usage is TRBV5-6 and J usage is TRBJ2-5; 8 bases line up with TRBD1. Germline V gene lookup returns CDR1 SGHDT and CDR2 YYEEEE. Unmatched junction bases numbered 7, after V lost 0 bases and J lost 6 bases. The CDR3 is made up of 15 amino acids. In nucleotides, the CDR3 is TGTGCCAGCAGCTTGGCCGGGGCAGGGGGCAAGACCCAGTACTTC. As protein: CASSLAGAGGKTQYF.

A note on this clone: Other nucleotide sequences in the sample specify the same CDR3. This rearrangement joins TRBV24-1 to TRBJ2-1; 10 bases match TRBD1. The CDR3 totals 13 residues. The ends lost 6 bases at V and 7 bases at J; junction bases unmatched: 2. Germline V gene data show CDR1 as KGHDR and CDR2 as SFDVKD. This chain's CDR3 is CATSRTGGNEQFF. The CDR3 DNA reads TGTGCCACCAGTCGGACAGGGGGGAATGAGCAGTTCTTC.

J is TRBJ2-7 and V is TRBV7-8, with TRBD2 matching 11 bases. The V gene end was trimmed by 6 bases and the J gene end by 2 bases; junction bases not matched to a gene: 6. This CDR3 spans 15 amino acids. Germline lookup yields CDR1 SGHVS and CDR2 FQNEAQ. The CDR3 region is CASSRIAGGPYEQYF. In DNA form, the CDR3 reads TGTGCCAGCAGTCGAATAGCGGGAGGGCCCTACGAGCAGTACTTC.

The rearrangement joins TRBV19 to TRBJ1-5, with a tentative D call TRBD1 (5 bases). The germline gives CDR1 LNHDA, CDR2 SQIVND (reference sequence). V was clipped by 3 bases and J by 6 bases, with 15 bases between them. This CDR3 is built from 15 residues. The CDR3 nucleotides are TGTGCCAGTAGTATGAAAGGGGCGCAGGGTCAGCCCCAGCATTTT. Amino acid sequence: CASSMKGAQGQPQHF. Using reference TRBV19 and TRBJ1-5 for the parts outside the CDR3, the full variable domain is DGGITQSPKYLFRKEGQNVTLSCEQNLNHDAMYWYRQDPGQGLRLIYYSQIVNDFQKGDIAEGYSVSREKKESFPLTVTSAQKNPTAFYLCASSMKGAQGQPQHFGDGTRLSIL.

This clone was found a few times. The chain links TRBV10-2 to TRBJ1-1, with 8 positions matching TRBD1. The CDR3 totals 16 residues. The junction had 9 bases not matched to a gene; V was cut back by 6 bases and J by 0 bases. Looked up from germline, CDR1 is WSHSY and CDR2 is SAAADI. The CDR3 nucleotides are TGCGCCAGCAGAGGGGTGGCAGGGGGCATGAACACTGAAGCTTTCTTT. It translates to CASRGVAGGMNTEAFF.

The chain combines TRBV27 with TRBJ2-7, with a tentative D call TRBD1 (7 bases). Trimming took off 8 bases at V and 0 bases at J, with 17 bases between the two ends. CDR3 size: 15 residues. The germline CDR1 and CDR2 sequences are MNHEY and SMNVEV (reference sequence). The CDR3 DNA sequence: TGTGCCAGCGGACGAGGGGGCGGGAACTCCTACGAGCAGTACTTC. The encoded protein is CASGRGGGNSYEQYF.

This sequence joins TRBV6-1 and TRBJ2-2; D is possibly TRBD1 (6 bases). V was trimmed by 3 bases and J by 4 bases, leaving 15 bases between them. The CDR3 extends over 16 amino acids. Germline CDR1 and CDR2: MNHNS and SASEGT. CDR3 coding DNA: TGTGCCAGCAGTGATTTACAGGGTTCATTCACCGGGGAGCTGTTTTTT. This gives the protein CASSDLQGSFTGELFF.

This sequence joins TRBV7-6 and TRBJ2-7, with D tentatively TRBD2 (6 bases). Trimming removed 2 bases from V and 0 bases from J, with 14 bases in between. CDR3 size: 16 residues. Germline V CDR1 and CDR2: SGHVS, FNYEAQ. The CDR3 bases are TGTGCCAGCAGCTTAAACAGCGGGCCCAGCTCCTACGAGCAGTACTTC. Its protein product is CASSLNSGPSSYEQYF. The entire variable domain, with the rest obtained from reference TRBV7-6 and TRBJ2-7, is as follows: GAGVSQSPRYKVTKRGQDVALRCDPISGHVSLYWYRQALGQGPEFLTYFNYEAQQDKSGLPNDRFSAERPEGSISTLTIQRTEQRDSAMYRCASSLNSGPSSYEQYFGPGTRLTVT.

The chain joins TRBV2 to TRBJ2-1; D call uncertain. Trimming removed 4 bases from V and 0 bases from J, with 19 bases in between. The CDR3 runs 18 residues. CDR1 is SNHLY and CDR2 is FYNNEI in the germline V gene. DNA for the CDR3: TGTGCCAGCAGTGCGGGTTGGAAGCGAGATAGCTCCTACAATGAGCAGTTCTTC. This sequence encodes CASSAGWKRDSSYNEQFF.